A single TCR beta chain is shown here with its context. Its target is not known. The data belong to a study of vaccination and CD4 T cells after COVID-19. Study as a whole: Convalescents were six males and four females, two of them Hispanic. Control cultures were supplied with a CEFX pool, an HIV-1 Nef pool, or no peptide at all. Study-level findings and limits: The study found median SARS-CoV-2-reactive clonotypes rising from approximately 21 to 40, not significantly.

The treatment: roughly 10-day PBMC culture with coronavirus spike peptide pools or control peptides (ViraFEST assay). Negative selection separated CD4+ T cells from roughly eleven-day cultures. Per the germline V gene, CDR1 is DFQATT and CDR2 is SNEGSKA (reference sequence). The V and J ends lost 4 bases and 7 bases, in that order; junction bases with no gene match: 5. The CDR3 runs to 14 residues. Once obtained from cultured CD4+ T cells, the DNA was sequenced using the Oncomine TCR Beta short-read assay. TCRdb processed the PCR reads anew with MiXCR; each CDR3 protein has one entry. Of some 11,000 distinct CDR3 sequences in the sample, approximately 28% were seen once.

The receptor comes from a human donor with COVID-19. The chain employs TRBV20-1 and TRBJ2-1; 12 nucleotides line up with TRBD2. Sequenced input: cultured CD4+ T cells from blood. CDR3 nucleotides: TGCAGTGCTACCCAGACTAGCGGGGGTAATGAGCAGTTCTTC. Protein product: CSATQTSGGNEQFF.